This T cell receptor beta chain stems from a study of blood T cell repertoires in COVID-19. Here immunoSEQ multiplex PCR was the method, and the copy in TCRdb shows in-frame clones only, minus some. The sample holds about 190,000 clones; approximately 78% are singletons and the top ten take about 10%. CDR3 length: 14 residues. V was pared by 3 bases and J by 3 bases, with 4 bases of the junction left unmatched. Germline V gives CDR1 SGDLS, CDR2 YYNGEE. The specimen sequenced was peripheral blood. The TCR comes from a woman of 80 years or more with COVID-19, enrolled during active disease. V and J are TRBV9 and TRBJ2-7; 9 nucleotides agree with TRBD2. The DNA of the CDR3 is TGTGCCAGCAGCGCCAGCGGGAGGAGCTACGAGCAGTACTTC. It specifies CASSASGRSYEQYF.